One TCR beta chain is described in this entry. What it recognizes is unknown. Compared with germline, one end of the junction differs, possibly owing to a read error. The donors (healthy individuals) were bone marrow donors. Vbeta (60) and Jbeta (13) primers were used in the PCR. Original analysis: Approximately 9.9 million shared chains were among the approximately 80 million unique TCR beta chains that a later analysis counted. TCRdb's copy holds only in-frame clones and misses some; the assay was immunoSEQ multiplex PCR. V, J and clone size are those of that table, while D and trimming were read from the DNA. This sample's clone table lists under 60,000 clones. These data come from a study of cytomegalovirus exposure and HLA in healthy donors. Study-wide results and caveats: According to a later analysis, most TCR beta chains associated with CMV appeared HLA-restricted. Common viral pathogens seemed to be connected with several of the most significant clusters, according to a later analysis.

Germline assignment: CDR1 MGHRA and CDR2 YSYEKL. The CDR3 contains 15 residues. The sequencing sample was made of PBMCs. The source is a woman younger than 45 in good health and CMV-seropositive. The genes are TRBV4-1 and TRBJ1-1, with TRBD1 matching 7 bases. The CDR3 bases are TGCGCCAGCACCCAAATAGGGGGCGAGGGCACTGAAGCTTTCTTT. It codes for CASTQIGGEGTEAFF.